Shown below are 22 T cell receptor beta chains from a single sample sequenced in a study of metastatic and nonmetastatic thyroid tumors. Thyroid surgery took place with no prior treatment in any patient. TCRdb re-analyzed the PCR reads through MiXCR. The sample contains under 95,000 clones, around 9.1% of which appear only once. Sequencing input: blood. Source of these receptors: a female donor with papillary thyroid cancer or a benign thyroid nodule (not recorded which). Some clones in this sample may be carry-over from other donors' samples.

This clone was seen a handful of times. A single base separates this from a much larger clone, so it may be a read error. This chain connects TRBV20-1 to TRBJ2-1; TRBD2 might be the D (5 bases). CDR3 length: 14 residues. CDR1 is DFQATT and CDR2 is SNEGSKA in the germline V gene (reference sequence). Trimming took off 4 bases at V and 0 bases at J, with 10 bases between the two ends. The chain's CDR3 is CSAIGVSSYNEQFF. The CDR3, as DNA: TGCAGTGCTATCGGGGTGAGCTCCTACAATGAGCAGTTCTTC.

This clone was counted between two and nine times. The chain joins TRBV19 to TRBJ1-1; D is ambiguous. Germline V gene sequence: CDR1 LNHDA, CDR2 SQIVND (reference sequence). The ends were cut back, 6 bases at V and 0 bases at J, with 11 bases in the middle. The CDR3 loop spans 14 amino acids. CDR3 in amino acids: CASRMGIMNTEAFF. DNA of the CDR3: TGTGCCAGTAGAATGGGGATCATGAACACTGAAGCTTTCTTT. Using reference TRBV19 and TRBJ1-1 for the parts outside the CDR3, the full variable domain is DGGITQSPKYLFRKEGQNVTLSCEQNLNHDAMYWYRQDPGQGLRLIYYSQIVNDFQKGDIAEGYSVSREKKESFPLTVTSAQKNPTAFYLCASRMGIMNTEAFFGQGTRLTVV.

The sample holds a few counts of this clone. J is TRBJ2-5 and V is TRBV9; D perhaps matches TRBD1 (5 bases). The germline V gene encodes CDR1 SGDLS and CDR2 YYNGEE. The CDR3 is 16 residues long. V dropped 4 bases and J dropped 4 bases, with 20 bases sitting between them. The CDR3 region has the DNA TGTGCCAGCAGCTACCAAACAGGCTACGCAGGAGAGACCCAGTACTTC. This translates into CASSYQTGYAGETQYF.

In this sample, this clone turned up many times. This rearrangement joins TRBV6-5 to TRBJ1-1; tentatively, D is TRBD1 (5 bases). The CDR3 has 15 amino acids. The germline V gene encodes CDR1 MNHEY and CDR2 SVGAGI. With 0 bases removed from V and 3 bases from J, the gap between germline ends came to 11 bases. The CDR3 nucleotides are TGTGCCAGCAGTTACTCGTTTTGGGGGGACACTGAAGCTTTCTTT. This gives the protein CASSYSFWGDTEAFF.

This clone was recorded at least ten times. The CDR3 is CASSDSAGEDNEQFF. The CDR3 DNA sequence: TGTGCCAGCAGTGACTCAGCGGGGGAGGACAATGAGCAGTTCTTC. The chain has TRBV6-4 and TRBJ2-1; 8 bases fit TRBD2. This CDR3 comprises 15 residues. From germline, CDR1 is MRHNA and CDR2 SNTAGT. The V segment lost 0 bases and the J segment 5 bases; nucleotides outside the gene matches: 3.

This clone was detected ten times or more. The chain recombines TRBV20-1 with TRBJ1-4; D possibly corresponds to TRBD1 (5 bases). Trimming took off 0 bases at V and 8 bases at J, with 16 bases between the two ends. The CDR3 spans 15 residues. Looked up from germline, CDR1 is DFQATT and CDR2 is SNEGSKA (reference sequence). The CDR3 loop is CSARDLRGAKEKLFF. The CDR3 region has the DNA TGCAGTGCTAGAGATCTTAGGGGTGCCAAGGAAAAACTGTTTTTT.

This clone showed up many times. The V call is TRBV20-1, the J call TRBJ1-6; TRBD1 might be the D (6 bases). Germline CDR1 DFQATT, CDR2 SNEGSKA (reference sequence). The CDR3 totals 13 residues. V gave up 6 bases and J gave up 8 bases, with 14 bases separating them. CDR3 sequence reads: CSATDRNDSPLHF. The CDR3 coding sequence is TGCAGTGCGACCGACAGGAACGATTCACCCCTCCACTTT.

This clone was found many times. The chain uses TRBV5-6 and TRBJ2-7, with D unclear. There are 9 residues in the CDR3. Germline V gene sequence: CDR1 SGHDT, CDR2 YYEEEE. V shed 0 bases and J shed 9 bases, with 1 base lying between them. CDR3 sequence: CASSLGQYF. The CDR3, as DNA: TGTGCCAGCAGCTTGGGGCAGTACTTC.

This clone appeared many times. This chain links TRBV6-1 with TRBJ2-5; D not certain. The ends were cut back, 7 bases at V and 5 bases at J, with 8 bases in the middle. CDR1 is MNHNS and CDR2 is SASEGT in the germline V gene. The CDR3 extends over 11 amino acids. The CDR3 DNA is TGTGCCAGCAACCTACTCGAGACCCAGTACTTC. This sequence encodes CASNLLETQYF.

This clone was seen at least ten times. The CDR3, as DNA: TGTGCCAGCAGCGTCGGGACAGGGAACACTGAAGCTTTCTTT. This codes for CASSVGTGNTEAFF. The genes are TRBV7-2 and TRBJ1-1, with TRBD1 matching over 8 bases. CDR1 SGHTA and CDR2 FQGNSA come from the germline V gene. CDR3 size: 14 residues. With V trimmed by 5 bases and J by 1 base, 3 bases remained unmatched. Full variable domain (outside the CDR3, taken from reference TRBV7-2 and TRBJ1-1): GAGVSQSPSNKVTEKGKDVELRCDPISGHTALYWYRQSLGQGLEFLIYFQGNSAPDKSGLPSDRFSAERTGGSVSTLTIQRTQQEDSAVYLCASSVGTGNTEAFFGQGTRLTVV.

This clone was detected ten times or more. The CDR3 is CASSLAGGPTGELFF. CDR3 bases: TGTGCCAGCAGTTTAGCGGGGGGGCCAACCGGGGAGCTGTTTTTT. This chain links TRBV27 with TRBJ2-2; TRBD2 matches 9 bases. This CDR3 spans 15 amino acids. V was clipped by 2 bases and J by 5 bases; unmatched bases: 3. Germline CDR1 and CDR2: MNHEY and SMNVEV (reference sequence).

Many counts were recorded for this clone. The chain couples TRBV6-1 to TRBJ2-5, with 15 nucleotides matching TRBD2. The CDR3 length is 16 residues. V gave up 10 bases and J gave up 7 bases; unmatched junction bases: 13. Per germline, CDR1 MNHNS and CDR2 SASEGT. The CDR3 region is CATTPRRTSGGVTQYF. The CDR3 DNA is TGTGCCACGACACCTCGAAGGACTAGCGGGGGGGTGACCCAGTACTTC.

This clone turned up a few times. The chain combines TRBV6-1 with TRBJ1-6; 9 positions agree with TRBD1. From germline, CDR1 is MNHNS and CDR2 SASEGT. CDR3 length equals 15 residues. Unmatched junction bases numbered 5, after V lost 5 bases and J lost 6 bases. CDR3 sequence (DNA): TGTGCCAGCAGTCCAAGACAGGGGGGTAATTCACCCCTCCACTTT. It specifies CASSPRQGGNSPLHF.

This clone was observed a handful of times. The CDR3 DNA follows: TGCAGCGTTGCCAGGGCCACTGAAGCTTTCTTT. Amino acid sequence: CSVARATEAFF. The chain is built from TRBV29-1 and TRBJ1-1; TRBD1 might be the D (5 bases). In germline, CDR1 is SQVTM, CDR2 ANQGSEA. This CDR3 spans 11 amino acids. V was cut by 4 bases and J by 4 bases, with 7 bases left in between.

This clone was seen at least ten times. The chain has TRBV7-6 and TRBJ2-7; TRBD1 aligns across 10 bases. The length of the CDR3 is 15 residues. V trimming: 9 bases; J trimming: 6 bases; junction bases outside the gene matches: 14. Germline V gene data show CDR1 as SGHVS and CDR2 as FNYEAQ. The CDR3 DNA follows: TGTGCCAGTAGCATGGCGGGACAGGGGACGGGCGAGCAGTACTTC. Amino acids: CASSMAGQGTGEQYF.

This clone appeared many times. This chain joins TRBV6-6 and TRBJ1-1, with D possibly TRBD1 on 5 matching bases. Trimming took 1 base from V and 4 from J, leaving 10 bases between them. CDR1 is MNHNY, CDR2 SVGAGI, per germline (reference sequence). This CDR3 has 14 amino acids. The CDR3 region is CASSYLGGGTEAFF. The CDR3, as DNA: TGTGCCAGCAGTTACTTGGGGGGTGGCACTGAAGCTTTCTTT.

A note on this clone: A much larger clone is a single base away; this may be a read error. The chain is built from TRBV10-2 and TRBJ1-6; D remains unclear. CDR3 length: 15 amino acids. Germline CDR1 reads WSHSY; CDR2 reads SAAADI. V was pared by 1 base and J by 2 bases, with 6 bases between. The CDR3 DNA reads as TGCGCCAGCAGTGAGTGTCGTGCCTATAATTCACCCCTCCACTTT. It yields the protein CASSECRAYNSPLHF.

This clone was counted ten times or more. This chain uses TRBV20-1 with TRBJ2-7; 7 bases are shared with TRBD2. Germline V lookup: CDR1 DFQATT, CDR2 SNEGSKA (reference sequence). CDR3 length equals 13 residues. Trimming took 5 bases from V and 5 from J; bases not matched to a gene: 9. Written as DNA, the CDR3 is TGCAGTGCTGAAGCCCTGGGGGGGAACGAGCAGTACTTC. Its translation: CSAEALGGNEQYF.

The gene calls are TRBV7-2 and TRBJ2-5; D perhaps matches TRBD2 (6 bases). This CDR3 is 17 amino acids long. V was clipped by 0 bases and J by 5 bases, with 19 bases between them. Germline CDR1 and CDR2: SGHTA and FQGNSA. CDR3 protein: CASSLAGLRGYSETQYF. The CDR3 coding sequence is TGTGCCAGCAGCTTAGCAGGACTGCGGGGATATTCTGAGACCCAGTACTTC.

About this clone itself: This is likely a read error, given that the CDR3 carries no conserved phenylalanine or tryptophan at its end. The gene calls are TRBV20-1 and TRBJ2-5; D is ambiguous. CDR3 length equals 11 residues. With 3 bases removed from V and 2 bases from J, the gap between germline ends came to 4 bases. Germline CDR1 reads DFQATT; CDR2 reads SNEGSKA (reference sequence). The CDR3 sequence is CSASQQETQYS. In DNA form, the CDR3 reads TGCAGTGCTAGCCAACAAGAGACCCAGTACTCC.

This clone appeared many times. V and J are TRBV30 and TRBJ1-1; perhaps TRBD1 as D (6 bases). The length of the CDR3 is 13 residues. V shed 2 bases and J shed 10 bases, with 17 bases lying between them. Germline lookup yields CDR1 GTSNPN and CDR2 SVGIG (reference sequence). The CDR3 DNA is TGTGCCTGGAGTAGCGGGGGCCGAGGGATAGCTTTCTTT. The encoded protein is CAWSSGGRGIAFF.

With respect to this clone: With a much larger clone just one base away, this may be a read error. Other DNA sequences from this sample encode an identical CDR3 as well. The chain employs TRBV6-4 and TRBJ2-6; weak D call: TRBD1 (5 bases). The CDR3 runs to 15 residues. V lost 6 bases and J 3 bases, leaving 12 bases between the germline ends. Germline V gives CDR1 MRHNA, CDR2 SNTAGT. The CDR3 region is CASSEGEGGANVLTF. The CDR3 DNA sequence: TGTGCCAGCAGCGAAGGGGAAGGTGGGGCCAACGTCCTGACTTTC.